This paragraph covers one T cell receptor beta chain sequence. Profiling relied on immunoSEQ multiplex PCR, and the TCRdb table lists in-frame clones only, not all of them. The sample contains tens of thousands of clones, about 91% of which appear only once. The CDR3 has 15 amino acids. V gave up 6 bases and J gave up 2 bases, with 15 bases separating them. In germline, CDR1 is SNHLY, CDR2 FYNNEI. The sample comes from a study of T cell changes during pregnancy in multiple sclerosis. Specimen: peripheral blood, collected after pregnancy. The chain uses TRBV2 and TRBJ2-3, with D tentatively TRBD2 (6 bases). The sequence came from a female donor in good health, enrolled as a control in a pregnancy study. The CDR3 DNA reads TGTGCCAGCAGAATATCGGGACTCCACACAGATACGCAGTATTTT. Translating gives CASRISGLHTDTQYF.